The 8 T cell receptor beta chains in this list originate from one sample, sequenced in a study of T cell responses to AZD1222 COVID-19 vaccine listed by TCRdb under 2021. Sample time point, as interpreted from the label and publication: about 28 days (+/-7) after the second vaccine dose. Libraries came from the immunoSEQ multiplex PCR assay. TCRdb limited this immuneACCESS table to in-frame rearrangements with V and J called. A share of clones is missing; checked studies link under half to unresolved V genes, and the rest is unexplained. This sample holds roughly 70,000 clones; approximately 89% were observed only once. The top ten hold around 9.3% of the sample. The specimen comprised peripheral blood, sampled 28 days after the second AZD1222 dose. The receptors come from an adult who received the AZD1222 COVID-19 vaccine.

V usage is TRBV24-1 and J usage is TRBJ2-5; perhaps TRBD1 as D (5 bases). Germline values: CDR1 KGHDR, CDR2 SFDVKD. This CDR3 region has 14 residues. Deletions cut 4 bases from V and 7 bases from J, with 15 bases between. DNA of the CDR3: TGTGCCACCAGTGAGACAGCCAACCCCGGGACCCAGTACTTC. Translated: CATSETANPGTQYF.

This sequence joins TRBV7-2 and TRBJ2-7; TRBD1 might be the D (6 bases). Between the trimmed V and J ends, which lost 3 bases and 6 bases, there was a span of 12 bases. Germline CDR1 SGHTA, CDR2 FQGNSA. The CDR3 extends over 13 amino acids. The CDR3 nucleotides read TGTGCCAGCAGCTTGACGTGGGGGCGCGAGCAGTACGTC. This sequence encodes CASSLTWGREQYV.

The CDR3 spells CASKTETFTDTQYF. The CDR3 DNA is TGTGCCAGCAAGACCGAAACTTTCACAGATACGCAGTATTTT. The chain joins TRBV6-5 to TRBJ2-3; D is undetermined. The CDR3 extends over 14 amino acids. V dropped 7 bases and J dropped 2 bases, with 13 bases sitting between them. Germline assignment: CDR1 MNHEY and CDR2 SVGAGI.

The gene calls are TRBV4-3 and TRBJ1-2; D call uncertain. The CDR3 is 15 amino acids. CDR1 and CDR2 (germline): LGHNA, YSLEER. The V gene lost 4 bases and the J gene lost 2 bases, with 14 bases spanning the gap. CDR3 DNA sequence: TGCGCCAGCAGCCCCCTCGTGCAGTTCAACTATGGCTACACCTTC. It translates to CASSPLVQFNYGYTF.

This chain joins TRBV7-2 and TRBJ2-7; 7 positions match TRBD1. V lost 5 bases, J lost 3 bases, and 10 bases stayed unmatched. The CDR3 loop spans 15 amino acids. The germline V gene encodes CDR1 SGHTA and CDR2 FQGNSA. This CDR3 is CASSRVGRQGYEQYF. In nucleotides, the CDR3 is TGTGCCAGCAGCCGGGTGGGGAGACAGGGCTACGAGCAGTACTTC.

J is TRBJ1-2 and V is TRBV7-8; D perhaps matches TRBD1 (5 bases). This CDR3 contains 18 residues. Deletions cut 2 bases from V and 2 bases from J, with 21 bases between. Looked up from germline, CDR1 is SGHVS and CDR2 is FQNEAQ. The DNA of the CDR3 is TGTGCCAGCAGCTTAAGGGGCCCAATGTCAGGGACGAACTATGGCTACACCTTC. This gives the protein CASSLRGPMSGTNYGYTF.

The V gene is TRBV9, the J gene TRBJ2-5; D might be TRBD2 (5 bases). V was clipped by 0 bases and J by 5 bases, with 11 bases between them. Germline CDR1 and CDR2: SGDLS and YYNGEE. This CDR3 contains 14 residues. The CDR3 DNA sequence: TGTGCCAGCAGCGTAGACGTCTCGGGGGAGACCCAGTACTTC. This encodes CASSVDVSGETQYF.

The chain carries TRBV7-3 and TRBJ1-4; 7 positions agree with TRBD1. CDR1 is SGHTA, CDR2 FQGTGA, per germline. The CDR3 runs 15 residues. Unmatched junction bases numbered 5, after V lost 2 bases and J lost 5 bases. Here the CDR3 reads CASSLGGTENEKLFF. The DNA for the CDR3 is TGTGCCAGCAGCTTAGGCGGGACAGAGAATGAAAAACTGTTTTTT.